These T cell receptor beta chains were read from a single sample in a study of T and B cells in COVID-19 patients. TCRdb ran MiXCR on the multiplex PCR reads and lists one entry per CDR3 protein. Of under 7,000 distinct CDR3 sequences detected, about a third appear once; the ten largest clones hold 50% to 70%. The sample taken for sequencing was blood. The receptors shown here come from a human donor with active COVID-19. CDR3s include the opening cysteine and the closing phenylalanine or tryptophan. A D gene is named only where the DNA matches it firmly. Rows may omit the clone size; those that give it use once, few, many or a size class.

cdr3_aa | cdr3_nt | cdr3_length | j_call | d_call | clone_size | v_call
CASSGTGGLSYEQYF | TGTGCCAGCAGCGGGACAGGGGGCCTCTCCTACGAGCAGTACTTC | 15 | TRBJ2-7 | TRBD1 | NA | TRBV28
CASSLSSGANVLTF | TGTGCCAGCTCCCTTAGCTCTGGGGCCAACGTCCTGACTTTC | 14 | TRBJ2-6 | NA | NA | TRBV18
CASSERGAINEKLFF | TGTGCCAGCAGTGAAAGGGGGGCGATTAATGAAAAACTGTTTTTT | 15 | TRBJ1-4 | NA | NA | TRBV6-5
CASSPGLGDEQYF | TGTGCCAGCTCCCCCGGACTGGGGGACGAGCAGTACTTC | 13 | TRBJ2-7 | NA | NA | TRBV18
CASSRIITGANVLTF | TGTGCCAGCTCGCGGATCATCACTGGGGCCAACGTCCTGACTTTC | 15 | TRBJ2-6 | NA | few | TRBV18
CSARDPGVVWGHLGANVLTF | TGCAGTGCTAGAGACCCCGGAGTTGTATGGGGACACTTAGGGGCCAACGTCCTGACTTTC | 20 | TRBJ2-6 | NA | NA | TRBV20-1
CAISEGVDRSNEQFF | TGTGCCATCAGTGAGGGGGTGGACCGCAGCAATGAGCAGTTCTTC | 15 | TRBJ2-1 | NA | few | TRBV10-3
CASSLVAGGTDTQYF | TGTGCCAGCAGCTTGGTAGCAGGGGGCACAGATACGCAGTATTTT | 15 | TRBJ2-3 | NA | NA | TRBV5-5
CASSPTLGTDNEQFF | TGTGCCAGCTCACCTACGTTAGGGACAGATAATGAGCAGTTCTTC | 15 | TRBJ2-1 | TRBD1 | few | TRBV18
CASSPGLAGGYEQYF | TGCGCCAGCAGTCCGGGACTAGCGGGAGGCTACGAGCAGTACTTC | 15 | TRBJ2-7 | TRBD2 | NA | TRBV5-5
CATSGQGSRDSPLHF | TGTGCCACCTCGGGACAGGGCTCACGGGATTCACCCCTCCACTTT | 15 | TRBJ1-6 | TRBD1 | few | TRBV6-5
CASSQGEGWAPLHF | TGCGCCAGCAGCCAAGGAGAGGGTTGGGCACCCCTCCACTTT | 14 | TRBJ1-6 | NA | NA | TRBV4-1
CASSLYSSRITEAFF | TGTGCCAGCAGTTTATATAGTAGCCGTATCACTGAAGCTTTCTTT | 15 | TRBJ1-1 | NA | NA | TRBV28
CASRAGGADTQYF | TGTGCCAGCAGGGCGGGGGGTGCAGATACGCAGTATTTT | 13 | TRBJ2-3 | TRBD2 | few | TRBV12-3/TRBV12-4
CASSIGSTGRETQYF | TGTGCCAGTAGTATTGGGTCTACAGGGCGAGAGACCCAGTACTTC | 15 | TRBJ2-5 | NA | medium-sized | TRBV19
CASSPAGPLNTGELFF | TGTGCCAGCAGTCCAGCGGGACCGCTGAACACCGGGGAGCTGTTTTTT | 16 | TRBJ2-2 | TRBD2 | NA | TRBV5-4
CSAADTSGSQELFF | TGCAGTGCTGCGGACACTAGCGGGAGCCAGGAGCTGTTTTTT | 14 | TRBJ2-2 | TRBD2 | NA | TRBV20-1
CASSPRTGSGTEAFF | TGTGCCAGCTCACCCAGAACAGGGTCGGGCACTGAAGCTTTCTTT | 15 | TRBJ1-1 | NA | NA | TRBV18
CASSVDRGRLTDTQYF | TGTGCCAGCAGCGTCGACAGGGGGCGCCTGACAGATACGCAGTATTTT | 16 | TRBJ2-3 | TRBD1 | NA | TRBV5-5
CASSPSTVMNTEAFF | TGTGCCAGCTCACCCTCGACAGTCATGAACACTGAAGCTTTCTTT | 15 | TRBJ1-1 | NA | few | TRBV18
CASSSQGAGAYEQYF | TGTGCCAGCAGCTCCCAGGGGGCGGGAGCCTACGAGCAGTACTTC | 15 | TRBJ2-7 | NA | few | TRBV7-6
CASSPGQVGDEKLFF | TGTGCCAGCAGCCCAGGACAGGTGGGAGATGAAAAACTGTTTTTT | 15 | TRBJ1-4 | TRBD1 | few | TRBV4-2
CASSPPGTGIHEQYF | TGTGCCAGCAGCCCACCCGGGACAGGGATCCACGAGCAGTACTTC | 15 | TRBJ2-7 | TRBD1 | NA | TRBV7-9
CDSSLWASNTEAFF | TGTGACAGCAGTTTATGGGCCTCGAACACTGAAGCTTTCTTT | 14 | TRBJ1-1 | NA | NA | TRBV12-3/TRBV12-4
CASSDRGLSGNTIYF | TGTGCCAGCAGTGATAGGGGCCTCTCTGGAAACACCATATATTTT | 15 | TRBJ1-3 | NA | NA | TRBV6-1
CSASERSRYEQYF | TGCAGTGCTAGCGAACGTTCCCGCTACGAGCAGTACTTC | 13 | TRBJ2-7 | NA | NA | TRBV20-1
CASSSPGAGYYGYTF | TGTGCCAGCAGCTCCCCAGGGGCAGGTTACTATGGCTACACCTTC | 15 | TRBJ1-2 | NA | once | TRBV7-6
CATSDPRQDTGELFF | TGTGCCACCAGTGACCCACGACAGGACACCGGGGAGCTGTTTTTT | 15 | TRBJ2-2 | NA | few | TRBV24-1
CSVEGIAGVYNEQFF | TGCAGCGTTGAAGGAATAGCGGGAGTCTACAATGAGCAGTTCTTC | 15 | TRBJ2-1 | TRBD2 | few | TRBV29-1
CAWSPARGYTF | TGTGCCTGGAGTCCAGCCCGCGGCTACACCTTC | 11 | TRBJ1-2 | NA | few | TRBV30
CASSLHGRTDTQYF | TGTGCCAGCTCACTCCACGGTCGCACAGATACGCAGTATTTT | 14 | TRBJ2-3 | NA | few | TRBV18
CSASQDERELFF | TGCAGTGCGTCCCAGGATGAGCGGGAGCTGTTTTTT | 12 | TRBJ2-2 | NA | NA | TRBV20-1
CSASLEPGEKLFF | TGCAGTGCTAGTTTGGAACCGGGTGAAAAACTGTTTTTT | 13 | TRBJ1-4 | NA | NA | TRBV20-1
CSANPGGHTGELFF | TGCAGTGCCAACCCGGGAGGGCACACCGGGGAGCTGTTTTTT | 14 | TRBJ2-2 | TRBD2 | few | TRBV20-1
CSARRSGEYNEQFF | TGCAGTGCTAGAAGGAGCGGGGAATACAATGAGCAGTTCTTC | 14 | TRBJ2-1 | TRBD2 | few | TRBV20-1
CASSPPGLPWGEQFF | TGTGCCAGCTCACCACCGGGACTCCCCTGGGGTGAGCAGTTCTTC | 15 | TRBJ2-1 | NA | NA | TRBV18
CAWGTGVVNEQFF | TGTGCCTGGGGGACAGGGGTGGTGAATGAGCAGTTCTTC | 13 | TRBJ2-1 | TRBD1 | NA | TRBV30
CASGTSLQATYEQYF | TGTGCTAGTGGTACCTCACTACAGGCTACCTACGAGCAGTACTTC | 15 | TRBJ2-7 | NA | NA | TRBV12-5
CASSLGTGWDTNEQFF | TGTGCCAGCAGCTTAGGTACGGGATGGGACACCAATGAGCAGTTCTTC | 16 | TRBJ2-1 | NA | NA | TRBV5-6
CASGGGRGTDSYTF | TGTGCCAGCGGTGGAGGGCGCGGAACGGACAGCTACACCTTC | 14 | TRBJ1-2 | NA | medium-sized | TRBV27
CSVGGGYEQYF | TGCAGCGTGGGGGGGGGCTACGAGCAGTACTTC | 11 | TRBJ2-7 | TRBD2 | medium-sized | TRBV29-1
CASAPRTATNTEAFF | TGTGCCAGCGCCCCCCGGACAGCGACGAACACTGAAGCTTTCTTT | 15 | TRBJ1-1 | NA | NA | TRBV12-3/TRBV12-4
CASSPTSVGGAGQPQHF | TGTGCCAGCAGCCCGACTAGCGTTGGGGGGGCAGGCCAGCCCCAGCATTTT | 17 | TRBJ1-5 | NA | NA | TRBV5-4